This T cell receptor (beta chain) was sequenced in a study of cytomegalovirus exposure and HLA in healthy donors. Whole-study results and caveats: Among TCR beta chains, those listed as cytomegalovirus-associated numbered around 180.

The V gene's germline CDR1 is KGHSH and CDR2 LQKENI. Trimming removed 1 base at V and 2 bases at J, with 14 bases between. This CDR3 is built from 17 residues. Profiling relied on immunoSEQ multiplex PCR, and the TCRdb table lists in-frame clones only, not all of them. In the table there are about 360,000 clones, roughly 89% of which are singletons. Details on this clone: Antigen: not known.

Material: PBMCs. The V call is TRBV18, the J call TRBJ2-2; maybe TRBD2 (6 bases). This sequence originates from a woman under 30 in good health and CMV-seronegative. Written as DNA, the CDR3 is TGTGCCAGCTCACCACGGGTGCACGGGGGAAACACCGGGGAGCTGTTTTTT. It translates to CASSPRVHGGNTGELFF.